This T cell receptor beta chain was observed in a study of somatic mutations in cytotoxic T cells in rheumatoid arthritis. Germline V gene data show CDR1 as SGDLS and CDR2 as YYNGEE. Trimming left V 0 bases short and J 2 bases short, with 12 bases between. The CDR3 loop spans 15 amino acids. Points from the study as a whole: Among rheumatoid arthritis patients and age-matched healthy controls, CD8+ T-cell clonality was not significantly different. A largest CD8+ clone above 20% of CD8+ cells occurred in about an eighth of the roughly 60 patients.

Libraries were prepared by immunoSEQ multiplex PCR; TCRdb keeps only in-frame clonotypes and omits some of them. The repertoire has around 19,000 clones, over 70% of them found once; the top ten carry over 4%. Flow cytometry served to check the purity of CD4+ and CD8+ cells, which were isolated by positive magnetic bead selection. This clone came up a few times. Its antigen is undetermined. Specimen: CD8+ T cells sorted from blood. This sequence joins TRBV9 and TRBJ2-7; possible D gene TRBD2, 7 bases. The TCR sequence derives from a man aged 55 to 69 in good health. CDR3 amino acids: CASSVGGGPAYEQYF. Written as DNA, the CDR3 is TGTGCCAGCAGCGTAGGCGGGGGCCCGGCCTACGAGCAGTACTTC.